The 9 T cell receptor beta chains below all came from one sample that was sequenced in a study of Ad26.COV2.S vaccination and SARS-CoV-2 variants. Treatment in this sample: about 20 received Ad26.COV2.S at low or high dose, single or two shots; about 5 received placebo; per-sample allocation not given. The samples were gathered on day 63 after the first injection of vaccine or placebo. Method: immunoSEQ multiplex PCR; TCRdb's copy keeps in-frame clones and lacks some. The sample records around 450,000 clones, approximately 90% being singletons. This specimen consisted of peripheral blood, obtained in a trial of Ad26.COV2.S vaccine versus placebo. The receptors here all came from a person between 18 and 59 years old who received the Ad26.COV2.S COVID-19 vaccine or a placebo.

This chain joins TRBV9 and TRBJ2-7; 12 bases agree with TRBD1. V was clipped by 0 bases and J by 6 bases; unmatched bases: 13. The germline V gene encodes CDR1 SGDLS and CDR2 YYNGEE. The CDR3 extends over 18 amino acids. CDR3 in DNA: TGTGCCAGCAGCGTAGCTGGAGGGACAGGGGGCTGGCAGTCCGAGCAGTACTTC. Translation: CASSVAGGTGGWQSEQYF. The full variable domain, with the rest looked up from reference TRBV9 and TRBJ2-7, is DSGVTQTPKHLITATGQRVTLRCSPRSGDLSVYWYQQSLDQGLQFLIQYYNGEERAKGNILERFSAQQFPDLHSELNLSSLELGDSALYFCASSVAGGTGGWQSEQYFGPGTRLTVT.

CDR3 in DNA: TGTGCCAGCAGCGTAGACAGGCGGGGGCCCCAGCATTTT. Translation gives CASSVDRRGPQHF. V usage is TRBV9 and J usage is TRBJ1-5, with a tentative D call TRBD1 (5 bases). CDR1 SGDLS and CDR2 YYNGEE come from the germline V gene. V was shortened by 0 bases and J by 9 bases, with 10 bases between the two germline ends. This CDR3 spans 13 amino acids.

The chain combines TRBV7-6 with TRBJ2-5; TRBD2 agrees at 9 bases. Trimming removed 2 bases from V and 5 bases from J; junction bases left unmatched: 6. Germline loops: CDR1 SGHVS, CDR2 FNYEAQ. This CDR3 comprises 15 residues. The CDR3 nucleotides read TGTGCCAGCAGCTTACGGGTGCGGGGGGGCGAGACCCAGTACTTC. It codes for CASSLRVRGGETQYF.

The chain links TRBV7-2 to TRBJ2-7, with TRBD2 matching 11 bases. Unmatched junction bases numbered 3, after V lost 0 bases and J lost 2 bases. There are 16 residues in the CDR3. Germline V gives CDR1 SGHTA, CDR2 FQGNSA. The CDR3 coding sequence is TGTGCCAGCAGCTTAGCGGGACTAGCGGTTACCTACGAGCAGTACTTC. This encodes CASSLAGLAVTYEQYF.

Concerning this clone itself: Sequence at one end of the junction differs from germline and may be a read error. This rearrangement joins TRBV18 to TRBJ1-1; a possible D gene is TRBD1 (5 bases). The V gene's germline CDR1 is KGHSH and CDR2 LQKENI. This CDR3 is built from 13 residues. Here the CDR3 reads CASSPRGEDEAFF. Written as DNA, the CDR3 is TGTGCCAGCTCCCCACGGGGGGAGGATGAAGCTTTCTTT.

This sequence joins TRBV12-3 or TRBV12-4 and TRBJ1-2, with D perhaps TRBD1 (6 bases). V was trimmed by 1 base and J by 8 bases, leaving 11 bases between them. This CDR3 has 13 residues. This chain's CDR3 is CASSLGGARGYTF. The CDR3 coding sequence is TGTGCCAGCAGTTTAGGGGGGGCGCGGGGCTACACCTTC.

The CDR3 DNA reads TGTGCCAGCAGTTCCCGGGACCATTTATACGAGCAGTACTTC. Translated: CASSSRDHLYEQYF. The V call is TRBV28, the J call TRBJ2-7, with D perhaps matching TRBD1 or TRBD2 (5 bases each). The V end lost 4 bases, the J end lost 4 bases, and 14 bases lay between the germline ends. Germline-derived CDR1 and CDR2 are MDHEN and SYDVKM. This CDR3 is built from 14 residues.

The CDR3 sequence: CAWSTPGVDNEQFF. DNA for the CDR3: TGTGCCTGGAGTACACCGGGGGTTGACAATGAGCAGTTCTTC. The chain couples TRBV30 to TRBJ2-1; TRBD2 might be the D (6 bases). V dropped 2 bases and J dropped 5 bases, with 13 bases sitting between them. Germline V gene lookup returns CDR1 GTSNPN and CDR2 SVGIG (reference sequence). The CDR3 contains 14 residues.

The rearrangement joins TRBV11-2 to TRBJ2-7; D possibly corresponds to TRBD2 (6 bases). The germline CDR1 and CDR2 sequences are SGHAT and FQNNGV. The CDR3 is 13 residues long. V was pared by 3 bases and J by 1 base, with 7 bases between. The CDR3 loop reads CASSFSGSYEQYF. CDR3 nucleotide sequence: TGTGCCAGCAGCTTTAGCGGTTCCTACGAGCAGTACTTC.